The 23 T cell receptor beta chains below were found in one sample sequenced in a study of response to subunit inactivated influenza vaccine. TCRdb reanalysed the RT-PCR reads using MiXCR and keeps one entry per CDR3 protein. Here the sample spans hundreds of thousands of distinct CDR3 sequences, around 8% being singletons. This specimen was PBMCs from blood, taken around 2 years after vaccination. All receptors come from a man aged 50-75 years who received an inactivated influenza vaccine.

A few counts support this clonotype. The rearrangement links TRBV6-6 to TRBJ1-4, with D unresolved. The CDR3 runs 15 residues. Trimming pared 0 bases from V and 10 bases from J, leaving 15 bases between. Per germline, CDR1 MNHNY and CDR2 SVGAGI (reference sequence). The CDR3 bases are TGTGCCAGCAGTTACTCGATTTCAGGCGGTGGAAAACTGTTTTTT. It is translated as CASSYSISGGGKLFF.

This clonotype has ten or more counts. The chain recombines TRBV6-6 with TRBJ1-1; 11 bases match TRBD1. CDR1 and CDR2 from the germline V gene are MNHNY and SVGAGI (reference sequence). CDR3 length equals 13 residues. V shed 6 bases, J shed 5 bases, and the junction held 2 bases outside the gene matches. For the CDR3, the DNA is TGTGCCAGCAGCGGGACAGGGGGGACTGAAGCTTTCTTT. As protein: CASSGTGGTEAFF.

In its sample, this clonotype was seen a few times. This rearrangement joins TRBV4-1 to TRBJ1-2; D is uncertain. Germline CDR1 and CDR2: MGHRA and YSYEKL. Trimming cost V 7 bases and J 8 bases, with 29 bases left between them. The CDR3 has 17 amino acids. In DNA form, the CDR3 reads TGCGCCAGCACCCGGAACGTGGGCCAGAGGCAACATCGCGGCTACACCTTC. It yields the protein CASTRNVGQRQHRGYTF.

The chain uses TRBV6-2 or TRBV6-3 and TRBJ2-3, with 11 bases matching TRBD1. The trim removed 8 bases at V and 3 bases at J, leaving 7 bases unmatched. Germline V gene data show CDR1 as MNHEY and CDR2 as SVGEGT. The CDR3 is 15 amino acids. The CDR3 DNA sequence: TGTGCCAGCGACCCGGGACAGGGGGTAACAGATACGCAGTATTTT. Its translation is CASDPGQGVTDTQYF.

As regards this clonotype: This sequence may be a read error, since a much larger clone differs from it by one base. The gene calls are TRBV11-2 and TRBJ2-2, with a weak D call TRBD1 (6 bases). The germline V and J ends were trimmed by 8 bases and 0 bases, with 13 bases remaining between them. Germline CDR1 reads SGHAT; CDR2 reads FQNNGV. The CDR3 is made up of 15 amino acids. CDR3 bases: TGTGCCAGCTGCCCCGGGACATCGAACACCGGGGAGCTGTTTTTT. Protein sequence: CASCPGTSNTGELFF.

This clonotype appeared a few times. The chain links TRBV3-1 to TRBJ2-2, with D possibly matching TRBD2 (7 bases). CDR1 is LGHDT, CDR2 YNNKEL, per germline (reference sequence). The CDR3 spans 17 residues. Trimming shortened V by 0 bases and J by 9 bases, and 20 bases separated the two germline ends. The CDR3 DNA reads as TGTGCCAGCAGCCAAGACCGGGACATCGGGGGGTCCAGGGAGCTGTTTTTT. Amino acid sequence: CASSQDRDIGGSRELFF.

As for this clonotype: This is likely a read error, given that the CDR3 carries no conserved phenylalanine or tryptophan at its end. J is TRBJ2-7 and V is TRBV5-1; D is possibly TRBD2 (7 bases). The V end lost 0 bases, the J end lost 5 bases, and 15 bases lay between the germline ends. Germline lookup yields CDR1 SGHRS and CDR2 YFSETQ. The CDR3 extends over 15 amino acids. As DNA, the CDR3 is TGCGCCAGCAGCTTGGCCGGCAGGGGAGGGGACGAGCAGTACCTC. This sequence encodes CASSLAGRGGDEQYL.

The genes are TRBV3-1 and TRBJ1-1; D is unresolved. CDR1 is LGHDT, CDR2 YNNKEL, per germline (reference sequence). Trimming took off 6 bases at V and 4 bases at J, with 18 bases between the two ends. This CDR3 is 15 amino acids long. This chain's CDR3 is CASSHLTQSSTEAFF. The CDR3 coding sequence is TGTGCCAGCAGTCACCTGACACAAAGTAGCACTGAAGCTTTCTTT.

Of note for this clonotype: This likely comes from a read error, as the CDR3 has no conserved phenylalanine or tryptophan at its end. The genes are TRBV5-1 and TRBJ2-7; D remains ambiguous. The CDR3 is made up of 12 amino acids. V lost 0 bases to trimming and J lost 4 bases, with 5 bases between them. Germline V CDR1 and CDR2: SGHRS, YFSETQ. Here the CDR3 reads CASSLDGYEQYY. In DNA form, the CDR3 reads TGCGCCAGCAGCTTGGATGGGTACGAGCAGTACTAC.

Of note for this clonotype: This may stem from a read error, because a much larger clone lies one nucleotide away. The genes are TRBV10-3 and TRBJ1-5; 9 bases match TRBD1. This CDR3 comprises 15 residues. Per germline, CDR1 ENHRY and CDR2 SYGVKD. CDR3 in amino acids: CATGQGKGSSQPQHF. In DNA, the CDR3 is TGTGCCACCGGACAGGGGAAGGGAAGCAGTCAGCCCCAGCATTTT.

The CDR3 sequence is CASSQVWGTGDSYEQYF. In DNA form, the CDR3 reads TGTGCCAGCAGCCAAGTTTGGGGGACAGGGGATTCCTACGAGCAGTACTTC. The rearrangement uses TRBV4-2 and TRBJ2-7, with 10 bases identical to TRBD1. The germline gives CDR1 LGHNA, CDR2 YNFKEQ. The V gene end was trimmed by 1 base and the J gene end by 1 base; junction bases not matched to a gene: 7. The CDR3 covers 17 residues.

The chain recombines TRBV20-1 with TRBJ2-7, with TRBD2 identical over 7 bases. V shed 6 bases and J 0 bases; nucleotides not matched to a gene: 8. The CDR3 contains 14 residues. CDR1 DFQATT and CDR2 SNEGSKA come from the germline V gene (reference sequence). The DNA for the CDR3 is TGCAGTGCGGCTATCCCGGGAGGCTCCTACGAGCAGTACTTC. Its translation is CSAAIPGGSYEQYF.

This clonotype was picked up many times. The chain links TRBV4-1 to TRBJ2-7; D remains unclear. Trimming stripped 1 base from V and 2 bases from J, with 9 bases between. Germline CDR1 is MGHRA and CDR2 is YSYEKL. This CDR3 region has 14 residues. CDR3 bases: TGCGCCAGCAGCCAAGTGGGTAAGCCCTACGAGCAGTACTTC. It yields the protein CASSQVGKPYEQYF.

This clonotype was seen ten or more times. CDR3 in amino acids: CASSSDREQFF. The CDR3 DNA is TGTGCCAGCAGCTCTGACAGGGAGCAGTTCTTC. The chain is built from TRBV6-6 and TRBJ2-1, with TRBD1 as a possible D gene (6 bases). Trimming took off 6 bases at V and 10 bases at J, with 10 bases between the two ends. The CDR3 length is 11 residues. Germline values: CDR1 MNHNY, CDR2 SVGAGI (reference sequence).

The J gene is TRBJ1-1, the V gene TRBV18; D is unclear. CDR3 size: 14 residues. Germline V gene lookup returns CDR1 KGHSH and CDR2 LQKENI. V was trimmed by 5 bases and J by 3 bases, leaving 13 bases between them. As DNA, the CDR3 is TGTGCCAGCTCAACCGGTGTCTTCGACACTGAAGCTTTCTTT. It codes for CASSTGVFDTEAFF. Full variable domain (outside the CDR3, taken from reference TRBV18 and TRBJ1-1): NAGVMQNPRHLVRRRGQEARLRCSPMKGHSHVYWYRQLPEEGLKFMVYLQKENIIDESGMPKERFSAEFPKEGPSILRIQQVVRGDSAAYFCASSTGVFDTEAFFGQGTRLTVV.

This clonotype came up a few times. This may stem from a read error, because a much larger clone lies one nucleotide away. This chain uses TRBV2 with TRBJ2-1; a weak D match, TRBD2 (6 bases). The ends were cut back, 5 bases at V and 6 bases at J, with 17 bases in the middle. The CDR3 spans 15 residues. Germline CDR1 is SNHLY and CDR2 is FYNNEI. CDR3 loop: CASSRGLSGVNEQFF. In nucleotides, the CDR3 is TGTGCCAGCAGTCGTGGACTATCGGGAGTCAATGAGCAGTTCTTC.

The V and J genes are TRBV12-3 or TRBV12-4 and TRBJ2-3; D might be TRBD2 (7 bases). The CDR3 extends over 15 amino acids. V was clipped by 7 bases and J by 2 bases, with 16 bases between them. CDR3 loop: CASTPLAGATDTQYF. The CDR3 coding sequence is TGTGCCAGCACCCCCCTGGCGGGGGCCACAGATACGCAGTATTTT.

In its sample, this clonotype was seen many times. This sequence joins TRBV5-1 and TRBJ2-5; a possible D gene is TRBD1 (5 bases). Germline loops: CDR1 SGHRS, CDR2 YFSETQ. The CDR3 consists of 14 residues. The V end lost 0 bases, the J end lost 2 bases, and 8 bases lay between the germline ends. The CDR3 is CASSLGSGQETQYF. CDR3 nucleotide sequence: TGCGCCAGCAGCTTGGGGTCAGGGCAAGAGACCCAGTACTTC.

This clonotype was seen repeatedly, ten times or more. The genes are TRBV20-1 and TRBJ1-5, with 9 bases lining up with TRBD1. Germline V CDR1 and CDR2: DFQATT, SNEGSKA (reference sequence). The CDR3 has 14 amino acids. The ends lost 6 bases at V and 7 bases at J; junction bases unmatched: 10. The CDR3 sequence: CSAITGTGPQPQHF. In DNA form, the CDR3 reads TGCAGTGCGATTACCGGGACAGGGCCCCAGCCCCAGCATTTT.

J is TRBJ1-5 and V is TRBV5-6; D perhaps matches TRBD1 (6 bases). CDR3 length: 13 amino acids. CDR1 and CDR2 (germline): SGHDT, YYEEEE. V was shortened by 3 bases and J by 7 bases, with 11 bases between the two germline ends. The CDR3 nucleotides read TGTGCCAGCAGCTACTCAGGGGTACAGCCCCAGCATTTT. Its translation: CASSYSGVQPQHF.

V usage is TRBV5-5 and J usage is TRBJ2-5, with a tentative D call TRBD1 (5 bases). Germline CDR1 and CDR2: SGHKS and YYEKEE (reference sequence). Trimming pared 0 bases from V and 2 bases from J, leaving 11 bases between. The CDR3 runs to 15 residues. The CDR3, as DNA: TGTGCCAGCAGCTTGGCCTGGACATCTCAAGAGACCCAGTACTTC. Its protein product is CASSLAWTSQETQYF.

There are a few counts of this clonotype. CDR3 coding DNA: TGTGCCAGCAGTTTAAGCAGGGCAACTAATGAAAAACTGTTTTTT. This encodes CASSLSRATNEKLFF. The rearrangement uses TRBV27 and TRBJ1-4; tentatively, D is TRBD1 (5 bases). Trimming took off 2 bases at V and 0 bases at J, with 7 bases between the two ends. Germline V lookup: CDR1 MNHEY, CDR2 SMNVEV (reference sequence). This CDR3 contains 15 residues.

The gene calls are TRBV6-2 or TRBV6-3 and TRBJ1-5; 9 bases match TRBD1. The germline V gene encodes CDR1 MNHEY and CDR2 SVGEGT. J lost 4 bases, V lost 6 bases, and 10 bases had no gene match. The length of the CDR3 is 16 residues. This CDR3 is CASSQTGGIWNQPQHF. CDR3 nucleotide sequence: TGTGCCAGCAGCCAAACAGGGGGCATTTGGAATCAGCCCCAGCATTTT.